The 7 T cell receptor beta chains reported below all come from one sample, sequenced in a study of blood T cell repertoires in COVID-19. This table comes from immunoSEQ multiplex PCR, and its TCRdb copy is limited to in-frame clones, with some not included. The table has some 120,000 clones, 83% seen once; the top ten hold under 6%. Specimen: peripheral blood. Source of these receptors: an elderly man with active or convalescent COVID-19.

The chain combines TRBV28 with TRBJ2-7; possibly TRBD1 for D (5 bases). The CDR3 contains 15 residues. Germline CDR1 MDHEN, CDR2 SYDVKM. Trimming pared 2 bases from V and 4 bases from J, leaving 15 bases between. Here the CDR3 reads CASSLTDRGFYEQYF. The CDR3 nucleotides read TGTGCCAGCAGTTTAACTGACAGAGGATTTTACGAGCAGTACTTC.

V and J are TRBV7-5 and TRBJ2-5; the DNA was not used to check the table's D call, TRBD2. TRBV7-5 is listed as a pseudogene. The CDR3 has 14 amino acids. The CDR3 region has the DNA TGTGTCAGAAGCTTAGTCCTCCTAGCAGAGACCCAGTACTTC. The encoded protein is CVRSLVLLAETQYF.

V usage is TRBV7-2 and J usage is TRBJ2-3; 10 nucleotides align to TRBD2. The CDR3 consists of 16 residues. The J segment lost 7 bases and the V segment lost 1 base, leaving 8 bases of the junction unmatched. Germline V gene lookup returns CDR1 SGHTA and CDR2 FQGNSA. The DNA for the CDR3 is TGTGCCAGCAGCTTAGTTTCCAGCGGGGGGGCAAATACGCAGTATTTT. Residues: CASSLVSSGGANTQYF.

Here the CDR3 reads CSASSGEETDTQYF. The CDR3 DNA reads as TGCAGTGCTAGTAGCGGGGAGGAAACAGATACGCAGTATTTT. The gene calls are TRBV20-1 and TRBJ2-3, with 8 bases lining up with TRBD2. V dropped 3 bases and J dropped 3; count of bases not matched to a gene: 5. The CDR3 consists of 14 residues. CDR1 and CDR2 from the germline V gene are DFQATT and SNEGSKA (reference sequence).

This clone has a handful of counts. This chain uses TRBV6-5 with TRBJ1-2; 8 bases are shared with TRBD1. The CDR3 has 14 residues. V was pared by 10 bases and J by 8 bases, with 15 bases of the junction left unmatched. CDR1 and CDR2 (germline): MNHEY, SVGAGI. CDR3 residues: CATGREQGDDGYTF. The DNA of the CDR3 is TGTGCCACAGGCAGGGAACAGGGGGACGACGGCTACACCTTC.

The chain carries TRBV19 and TRBJ2-1, with 10 bases matching TRBD1. The V gene end was trimmed by 6 bases and the J gene end by 9 bases; junction bases not matched to a gene: 5. Looked up from germline, CDR1 is LNHDA and CDR2 is SQIVND (reference sequence). This CDR3 region has 13 residues. DNA for the CDR3: TGTGCCAGTAGACTAGGACAGGGGGGTGAGCAGTTCTTC. It specifies CASRLGQGGEQFF.

The table lists this clone with a count of one. The chain employs TRBV7-3 and TRBJ1-1; possible D gene TRBD1, 6 bases. The CDR3 is made up of 13 amino acids. CDR1 and CDR2 from the germline V gene are SGHTA and FQGTGA. The V end was cut by 2 bases, the J end by 7 bases, with 11 bases between. As DNA, the CDR3 is TGTGCCAGCAGCTTAGACAGGCCGTATGAAGCTTTCTTT. Encoded protein: CASSLDRPYEAFF. Combining the CDR3 with reference TRBV7-3 and TRBJ1-1 gives the whole variable domain GAGVSQTPSNKVTEKGKYVELRCDPISGHTALYWYRQSLGQGPEFLIYFQGTGAADDSGLPNDRFFAVRPEGSVSTLKIQRTERGDSAVYLCASSLDRPYEAFFGQGTRLTVV.